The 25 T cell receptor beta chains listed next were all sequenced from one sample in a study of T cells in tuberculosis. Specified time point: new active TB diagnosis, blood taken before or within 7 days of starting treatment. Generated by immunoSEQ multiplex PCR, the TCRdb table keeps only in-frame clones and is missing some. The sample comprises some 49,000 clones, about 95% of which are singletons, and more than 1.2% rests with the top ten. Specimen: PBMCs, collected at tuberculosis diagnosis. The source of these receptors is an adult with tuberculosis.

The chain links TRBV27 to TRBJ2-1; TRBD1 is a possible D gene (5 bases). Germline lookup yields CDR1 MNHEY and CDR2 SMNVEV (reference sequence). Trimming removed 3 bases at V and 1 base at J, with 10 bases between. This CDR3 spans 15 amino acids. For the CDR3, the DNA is TGTGCCAGCAGTTTCGACAGACAGTCCTACAATGAGCAGTTCTTC. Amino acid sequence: CASSFDRQSYNEQFF.

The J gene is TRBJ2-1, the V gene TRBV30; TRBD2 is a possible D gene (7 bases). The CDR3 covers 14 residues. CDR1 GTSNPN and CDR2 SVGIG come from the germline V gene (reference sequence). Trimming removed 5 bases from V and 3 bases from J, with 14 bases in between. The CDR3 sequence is CAWSGEGRYNEQFF. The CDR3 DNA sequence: TGTGCCTGGTCAGGGGAGGGCCGCTACAATGAGCAGTTCTTC.

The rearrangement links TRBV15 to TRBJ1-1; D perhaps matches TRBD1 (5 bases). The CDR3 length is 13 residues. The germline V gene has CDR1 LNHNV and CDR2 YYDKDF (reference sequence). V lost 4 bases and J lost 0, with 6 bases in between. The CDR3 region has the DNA TGTGCCACCAGCACGACAGTGAACACTGAAGCTTTCTTT. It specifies CATSTTVNTEAFF.

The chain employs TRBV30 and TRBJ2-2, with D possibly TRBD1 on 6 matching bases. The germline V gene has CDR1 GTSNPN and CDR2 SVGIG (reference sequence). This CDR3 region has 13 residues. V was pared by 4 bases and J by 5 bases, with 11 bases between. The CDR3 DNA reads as TGTGCCTGGACTCACAGGGCTACCGGGGAGCTGTTTTTT. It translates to CAWTHRATGELFF.

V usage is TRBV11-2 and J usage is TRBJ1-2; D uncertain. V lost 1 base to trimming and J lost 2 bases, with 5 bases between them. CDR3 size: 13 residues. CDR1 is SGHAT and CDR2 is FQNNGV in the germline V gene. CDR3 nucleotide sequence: TGTGCCAGCAGCTTAGGCGAAAACTATGGCTACACCTTC. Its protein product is CASSLGENYGYTF.

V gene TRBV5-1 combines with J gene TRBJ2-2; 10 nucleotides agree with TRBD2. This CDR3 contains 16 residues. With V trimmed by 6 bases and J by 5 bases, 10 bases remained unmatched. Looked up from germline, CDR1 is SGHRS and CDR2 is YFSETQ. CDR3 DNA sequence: TGCGCCAGCACTAGGCTAGCGGGAGTGGGGACCGGGGAGCTGTTTTTT. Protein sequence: CASTRLAGVGTGELFF. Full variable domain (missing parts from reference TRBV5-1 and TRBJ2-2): KAGVTQTPRYLIKTRGQQVTLSCSPISGHRSVSWYQQTPGQGLQFLFEYFSETQRNKGNFPGRFSGRQFSNSRSEMNVSTLELGDSALYLCASTRLAGVGTGELFFGEGSRLTVL.

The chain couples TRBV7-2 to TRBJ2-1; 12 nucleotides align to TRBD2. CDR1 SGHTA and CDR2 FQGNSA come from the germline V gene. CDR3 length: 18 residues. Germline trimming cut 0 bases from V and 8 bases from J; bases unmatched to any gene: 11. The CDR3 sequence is CASSLASLAGGRGYEQFF. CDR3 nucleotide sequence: TGTGCCAGCAGCTTAGCTAGTCTAGCGGGAGGGCGTGGATATGAGCAGTTCTTC.

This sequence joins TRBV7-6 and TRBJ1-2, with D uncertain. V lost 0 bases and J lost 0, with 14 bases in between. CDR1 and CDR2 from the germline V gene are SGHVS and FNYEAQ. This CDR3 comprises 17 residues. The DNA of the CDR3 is TGTGCCAGCAGCTTAGCACCCTGGTCCCACTCTAACTATGGCTACACCTTC. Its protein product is CASSLAPWSHSNYGYTF.

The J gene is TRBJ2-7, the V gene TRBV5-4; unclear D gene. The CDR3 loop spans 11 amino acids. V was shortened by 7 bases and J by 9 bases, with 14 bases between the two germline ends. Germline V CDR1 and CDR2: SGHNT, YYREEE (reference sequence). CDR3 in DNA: TGTGCCAGCTTCCCTTTATCAGTGCAGTACTTC. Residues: CASFPLSVQYF.

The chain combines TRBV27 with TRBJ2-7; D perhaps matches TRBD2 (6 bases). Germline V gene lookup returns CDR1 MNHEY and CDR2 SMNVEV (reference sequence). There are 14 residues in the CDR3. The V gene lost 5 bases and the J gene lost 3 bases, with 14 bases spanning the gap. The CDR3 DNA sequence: TGTGCCAGCAGTCCTAGCGATTCGCGCTACGAGCAGTACTTC. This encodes CASSPSDSRYEQYF.

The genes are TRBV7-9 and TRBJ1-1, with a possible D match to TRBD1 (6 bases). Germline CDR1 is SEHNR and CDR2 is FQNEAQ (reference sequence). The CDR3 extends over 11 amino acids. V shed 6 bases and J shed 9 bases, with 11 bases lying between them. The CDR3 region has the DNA TGTGCCAGCAGGCAAACAGGGCAAGCTTTCTTT. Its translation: CASRQTGQAFF.

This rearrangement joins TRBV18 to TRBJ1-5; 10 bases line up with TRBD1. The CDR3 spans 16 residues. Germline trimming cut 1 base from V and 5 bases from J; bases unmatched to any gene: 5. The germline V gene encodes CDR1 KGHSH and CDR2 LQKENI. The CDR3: CASSPQDRGIYQPQHF. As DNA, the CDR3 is TGTGCCAGCTCACCACAGGACAGGGGGATATATCAGCCCCAGCATTTT.

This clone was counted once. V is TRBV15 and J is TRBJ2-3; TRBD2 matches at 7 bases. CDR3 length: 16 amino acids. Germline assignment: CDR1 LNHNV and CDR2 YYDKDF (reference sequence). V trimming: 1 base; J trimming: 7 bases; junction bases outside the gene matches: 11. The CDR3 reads CATSRGGLGIGNTQYF. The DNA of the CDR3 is TGTGCCACCAGCAGAGGTGGACTAGGGATTGGAAATACGCAGTATTTT.

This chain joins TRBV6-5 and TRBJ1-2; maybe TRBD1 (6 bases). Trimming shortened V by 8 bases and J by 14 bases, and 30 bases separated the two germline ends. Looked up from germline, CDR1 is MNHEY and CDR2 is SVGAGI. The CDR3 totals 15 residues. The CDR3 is CASSLRGPFVAVVTF. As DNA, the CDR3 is TGTGCCAGCTCGCTCAGGGGACCCTTTGTGGCGGTTGTTACCTTC.

For the CDR3, the DNA is TGTGCCAGTAGATCCGGGGGGGCGGCGAACACTGAAGCTTTCTTT. It encodes CASRSGGAANTEAFF. V and J are TRBV19 and TRBJ1-1; D may be TRBD1 (6 bases). The germline V gene has CDR1 LNHDA and CDR2 SQIVND (reference sequence). V shed 6 bases and J shed 1 base, with 15 bases lying between them. CDR3 length equals 15 residues.

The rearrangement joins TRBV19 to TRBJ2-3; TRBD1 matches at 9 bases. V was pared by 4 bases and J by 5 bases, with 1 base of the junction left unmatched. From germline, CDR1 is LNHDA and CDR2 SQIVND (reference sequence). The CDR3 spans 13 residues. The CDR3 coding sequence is TGTGCCAGTAGTAACAGGGGGCAAGATACGCAGTATTTT. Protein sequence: CASSNRGQDTQYF.

CDR3 sequence reads: CASGGLPYNEQFF. In DNA, the CDR3 is TGTGCCAGCGGAGGGTTGCCGTACAATGAGCAGTTCTTC. J is TRBJ2-1 and V is TRBV28, with a weak D call TRBD2 (6 bases). Looked up from germline, CDR1 is MDHEN and CDR2 is SYDVKM. This CDR3 has 13 amino acids. Trimming took 8 bases from V and 4 from J, leaving 12 bases between them.

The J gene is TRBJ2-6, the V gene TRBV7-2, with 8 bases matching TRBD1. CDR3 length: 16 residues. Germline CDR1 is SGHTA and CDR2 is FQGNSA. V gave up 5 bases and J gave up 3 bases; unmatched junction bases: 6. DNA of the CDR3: TGTGCCAGCAGCCGACAGGGGCTAGTTGGGGCCAACGTCCTGACTTTC. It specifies CASSRQGLVGANVLTF.

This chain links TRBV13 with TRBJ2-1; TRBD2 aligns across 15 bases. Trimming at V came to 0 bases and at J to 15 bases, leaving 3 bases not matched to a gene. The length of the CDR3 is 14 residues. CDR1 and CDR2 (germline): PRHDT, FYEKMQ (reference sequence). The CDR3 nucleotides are TGTGCCAGCAGCTTAGGCTGGACTAGCGGGAGGGGGTTCTTC. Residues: CASSLGWTSGRGFF.

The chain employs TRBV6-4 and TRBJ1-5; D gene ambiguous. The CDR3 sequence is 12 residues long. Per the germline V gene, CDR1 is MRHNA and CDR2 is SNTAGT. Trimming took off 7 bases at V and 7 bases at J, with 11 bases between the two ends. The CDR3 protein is CASTGSGQPQHF. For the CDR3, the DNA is TGTGCCAGCACCGGATCAGGACAGCCCCAGCATTTT.

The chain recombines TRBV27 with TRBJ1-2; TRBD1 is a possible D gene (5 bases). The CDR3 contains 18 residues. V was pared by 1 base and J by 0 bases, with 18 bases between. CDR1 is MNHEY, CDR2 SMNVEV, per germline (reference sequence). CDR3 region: CASSLFEPGMAPNYGYTF. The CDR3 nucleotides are TGTGCCAGCAGTTTATTCGAACCAGGGATGGCCCCTAACTATGGCTACACCTTC.

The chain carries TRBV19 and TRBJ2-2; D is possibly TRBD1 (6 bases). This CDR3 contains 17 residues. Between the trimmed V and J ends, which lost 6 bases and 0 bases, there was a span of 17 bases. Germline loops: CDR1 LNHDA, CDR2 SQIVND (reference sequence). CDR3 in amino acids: CASRKGVTGTNTGELFF. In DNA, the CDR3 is TGTGCCAGTAGAAAGGGGGTCACAGGGACGAACACCGGGGAGCTGTTTTTT.

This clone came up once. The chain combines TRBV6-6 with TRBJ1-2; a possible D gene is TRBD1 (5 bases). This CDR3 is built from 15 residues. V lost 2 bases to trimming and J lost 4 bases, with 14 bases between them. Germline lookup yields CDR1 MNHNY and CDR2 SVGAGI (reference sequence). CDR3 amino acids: CASSYARAPAYGYTF. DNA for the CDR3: TGTGCCAGCAGTTACGCCAGGGCCCCCGCCTATGGCTACACCTTC.

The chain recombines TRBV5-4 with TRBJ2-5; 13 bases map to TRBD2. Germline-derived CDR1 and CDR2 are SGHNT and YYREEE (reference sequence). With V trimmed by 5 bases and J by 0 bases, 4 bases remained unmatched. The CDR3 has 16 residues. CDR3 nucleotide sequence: TGTGCCAGCAGGGCCGGGACTAGCGGGAACCAAGAGACCCAGTACTTC. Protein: CASRAGTSGNQETQYF.

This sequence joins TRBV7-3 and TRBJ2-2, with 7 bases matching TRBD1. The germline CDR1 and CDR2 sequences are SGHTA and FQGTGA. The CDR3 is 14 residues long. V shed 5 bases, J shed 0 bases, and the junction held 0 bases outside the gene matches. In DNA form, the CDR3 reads TGTGCCAGCAGCGGGACAGCGAACACCGGGGAGCTGTTTTTT. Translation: CASSGTANTGELFF.